The 25 T cell receptor beta chains presented below share a single source sample, sequenced in a study of shared T cell receptors in the human thymus. TCRdb keeps only in-frame clones here, not all; method: immunoSEQ multiplex PCR. The data show about 380,000 clones, 95% seen once. Source material: thymocytes. The source is a human donor.

The chain joins TRBV18 to TRBJ1-1, with D tentatively TRBD1 (6 bases). Germline V gene sequence: CDR1 KGHSH, CDR2 LQKENI. This CDR3 contains 16 residues. The V end lost 4 bases, the J end lost 2 bases, and 17 bases lay between the germline ends. CDR3 protein: CASSQHPDRKNTEAFF. CDR3 bases: TGTGCCAGCTCACAACACCCGGACAGAAAAAACACTGAAGCTTTCTTT.

The chain has TRBV28 and TRBJ2-3, with 8 positions matching TRBD2. The CDR3 loop spans 17 amino acids. Germline V CDR1 and CDR2: MDHEN, SYDVKM. With V trimmed by 3 bases and J by 0 bases, 8 bases remained unmatched. Here the CDR3 reads CASSLGAGVWSTDTQYF. The CDR3 coding sequence is TGTGCCAGCAGTTTGGGAGCGGGAGTATGGAGCACAGATACGCAGTATTTT.

The chain has TRBV25-1 and TRBJ1-5, with D perhaps TRBD1 (6 bases). Trimming stripped 4 bases from V and 11 bases from J, with 18 bases between. Per the germline V gene, CDR1 is MGHDK and CDR2 is SYGVNS. CDR3 length equals 14 residues. CDR3 in DNA: TGTGCCAGCAGTGGAGGGGGAAGGGGATCGACCCAGCATTTT. Translation: CASSGGGRGSTQHF.

This chain links TRBV11-2 with TRBJ1-4; maybe TRBD1 (5 bases). Looked up from germline, CDR1 is SGHAT and CDR2 is FQNNGV. Trimming took 5 bases from V and 0 from J, leaving 7 bases between them. CDR3 length: 14 amino acids. CDR3 DNA sequence: TGTGCCAGCAGCAAGGGGACAACTAATGAAAAACTGTTTTTT. This codes for CASSKGTTNEKLFF. Variable domain in full (rest from reference TRBV11-2 and TRBJ1-4): EAGVAQSPRYKIIEKRQSVAFWCNPISGHATLYWYQQILGQGPKLLIQFQNNGVVDDSQLPKDRFSAERLKGVDSTLKIQPAKLEDSAVYLCASSKGTTNEKLFFGSGTQLSVL.

The gene calls are TRBV5-1 and TRBJ2-4, with TRBD2 matching over 7 bases. This CDR3 has 17 residues. The V gene end was trimmed by 0 bases and the J gene end by 5 bases; junction bases not matched to a gene: 11. The germline V gene encodes CDR1 SGHRS and CDR2 YFSETQ. The CDR3, as DNA: TGCGCCAGCAGCTTGGGGTGGACTCACCGGGGGGAAAACATTCAGTACTTC. As protein: CASSLGWTHRGENIQYF.

This sequence joins TRBV5-4 and TRBJ2-5; 11 positions agree with TRBD2. The germline CDR1 and CDR2 sequences are SGHNT and YYREEE (reference sequence). Unmatched junction bases numbered 5, after V lost 3 bases and J lost 1 base. This CDR3 has 16 residues. The chain's CDR3 is CASSSGLAGCQETQYF. In DNA, the CDR3 is TGTGCCAGCAGCTCCGGACTAGCGGGTTGCCAAGAGACCCAGTACTTC.

V and J are TRBV4-3 and TRBJ2-5; D remains unclear. CDR3 length equals 16 residues. V lost 4 bases and J 1 base, leaving 16 bases between the germline ends. CDR1 is LGHNA, CDR2 YSLEER, per germline. The CDR3 sequence is CASSLDLLGRQETQYF. CDR3 DNA sequence: TGCGCCAGCAGCCTCGACCTCCTTGGACGCCAAGAGACCCAGTACTTC.

This chain's CDR3 is CASSTPPRTDTQYF. For the CDR3, the DNA is TGTGCCAGCAGCACTCCCCCTCGCACAGATACGCAGTATTTT. The chain couples TRBV25-1 to TRBJ2-3; D unclear. Looked up from germline, CDR1 is MGHDK and CDR2 is SYGVNS. CDR3 length: 14 amino acids. V was clipped by 6 bases and J by 1 base, with 11 bases between them.

The chain is built from TRBV28 and TRBJ1-5, with 7 nucleotides matching TRBD1. CDR1 and CDR2 from the germline V gene are MDHEN and SYDVKM. V trimming: 7 bases; J trimming: 3 bases; junction bases outside the gene matches: 9. This CDR3 spans 15 amino acids. The CDR3 bases are TGTGCCAGCACCCCGACAGGGCCTCTCAATCAGCCCCAGCATTTT. Its protein is CASTPTGPLNQPQHF.

The chain employs TRBV5-6 and TRBJ2-7, with D tentatively TRBD1 or TRBD2 (5 bases each). From germline, CDR1 is SGHDT and CDR2 YYEEEE. V shed 4 bases and J shed 3 bases, with 14 bases lying between them. The CDR3 contains 14 residues. For the CDR3, the DNA is TGTGCCAGCAGCGCCCCGGGACGGATCTACGAGCAGTACTTC. Amino acids: CASSAPGRIYEQYF.

The rearrangement links TRBV2 to TRBJ2-2; 7 nucleotides agree with TRBD1. The ends lost 5 bases at V and 5 bases at J; junction bases unmatched: 2. The CDR3 is 13 amino acids. Germline V gene lookup returns CDR1 SNHLY and CDR2 FYNNEI. The CDR3 spells CASSLQGTGELFF. The CDR3 DNA reads TGTGCCAGCAGTTTACAGGGGACCGGGGAGCTGTTTTTT. The complete variable domain, with remaining parts taken from reference TRBV2 and TRBJ2-2, reads EPEVTQTPSHQVTQMGQEVILRCVPISNHLYFYWYRQILGQKVEFLVSFYNNEISEKSEIFDDQFSVERPDGSNFTLKIRSTKLEDSAMYFCASSLQGTGELFFGEGSRLTVL.

This chain links TRBV4-3 with TRBJ1-5; TRBD1 matches at 7 bases. The V and J ends lost 0 bases and 3 bases, in that order; junction bases with no gene match: 2. The CDR3 length is 15 residues. CDR1 is LGHNA, CDR2 YSLEER, per germline. This CDR3 is CASSQEQGVNQPQHF. CDR3 sequence (DNA): TGCGCCAGCAGCCAAGAGCAGGGGGTCAATCAGCCCCAGCATTTT.

This sequence joins TRBV6-1 and TRBJ1-5, with TRBD1 identical over 10 bases. The length of the CDR3 is 15 residues. V shed 5 bases and J 4 bases; nucleotides not matched to a gene: 5. From germline, CDR1 is MNHNS and CDR2 SASEGT. The CDR3 region has the DNA TGTGCCAGCAGTAAGGACAGGGGGTCAAATCAGCCCCAGCATTTT. This sequence encodes CASSKDRGSNQPQHF.

The chain uses TRBV29-1 and TRBJ2-3; TRBD2 matches 10 bases. This CDR3 region has 17 residues. Looked up from germline, CDR1 is SQVTM and CDR2 is ANQGSEA. V was pared by 3 bases and J by 4 bases, with 13 bases of the junction left unmatched. The CDR3 DNA sequence: TGCAGCGTTGATTCCGGGTCTAGCGGGAGTAAAGCAGATACGCAGTATTTT. Its translation is CSVDSGSSGSKADTQYF.

The chain carries TRBV7-9 and TRBJ2-7, with 11 bases aligning to TRBD2. Trimming removed 0 bases from V and 1 base from J; junction bases left unmatched: 2. This CDR3 contains 16 residues. Germline V lookup: CDR1 SEHNR, CDR2 FQNEAQ (reference sequence). The CDR3 loop is CASSLAGLAVSYEQYF. CDR3 DNA: TGTGCCAGCAGCTTAGCGGGACTAGCGGTTTCCTACGAGCAGTACTTC.

The chain couples TRBV19 to TRBJ2-3; D is possibly TRBD1 (5 bases). V lost 3 bases to trimming and J lost 1 base, with 11 bases between them. This CDR3 has 15 amino acids. Germline lookup yields CDR1 LNHDA and CDR2 SQIVND (reference sequence). CDR3 loop: CASSMALGGTDTQYF. The DNA of the CDR3 is TGTGCCAGTAGTATGGCGCTAGGGGGCACAGATACGCAGTATTTT.

The V gene is TRBV29-1, the J gene TRBJ2-7, with D possibly matching TRBD1 (5 bases). CDR3 length: 17 amino acids. Deletions cut 2 bases from V and 2 bases from J, with 22 bases between. Germline V gene data show CDR1 as SQVTM and CDR2 as ANQGSEA. The DNA for the CDR3 is TGCAGCGTTGAACCCCTTCCCGAAAGGGGCCGAGCCTACGAGCAGTACTTC. It codes for CSVEPLPERGRAYEQYF.

The chain has TRBV7-8 and TRBJ1-4, with no clear D. CDR1 and CDR2 (germline): SGHVS, FQNEAQ. CDR3 length: 14 amino acids. Trimming took off 5 bases at V and 3 bases at J, with 10 bases between the two ends. The DNA of the CDR3 is TGTGCCAGCAGCGAGGGATTTGCTAATGAAAAACTGTTTTTT. This codes for CASSEGFANEKLFF.

The chain has TRBV4-3 and TRBJ2-7, with 9 bases lining up with TRBD2. Trimming cost V 0 bases and J 5 bases; bases outside gene matches: 11. The length of the CDR3 is 17 residues. CDR1 and CDR2 from the germline V gene are LGHNA and YSLEER. CDR3 region: CASSQDRPSGIIDEQYF. CDR3 DNA: TGCGCCAGCAGCCAAGATAGGCCTAGCGGGATTATCGACGAGCAGTACTTC.

CDR3 sequence reads: CSVLNTEAFF. DNA for the CDR3: TGCAGCGTTTTGAACACTGAAGCTTTCTTT. This chain links TRBV29-1 with TRBJ1-1; no clear D. In germline, CDR1 is SQVTM, CDR2 ANQGSEA. CDR3 length equals 10 residues. The V gene lost 5 bases and the J gene lost 0 bases, with 1 base spanning the gap.

The chain couples TRBV28 to TRBJ2-3; TRBD2 agrees at 12 bases. Germline trimming cut 5 bases from V and 3 bases from J; bases unmatched to any gene: 21. The germline CDR1 and CDR2 sequences are MDHEN and SYDVKM. The CDR3 extends over 21 amino acids. The CDR3 reads CASSLPLKGSSTSGRTDTQYF. The CDR3 DNA reads TGTGCCAGCAGTCTACCCCTCAAAGGGTCTAGTACTAGCGGGAGGACAGATACGCAGTATTTT. The full variable domain, completed using reference TRBV28 and TRBJ2-3, is DVKVTQSSRYLVKRTGEKVFLECVQDMDHENMFWYRQDPGLGLRLIYFSYDVKMKEKGDIPEGYSVSREKKERFSLILESASTNQTSMYLCASSLPLKGSSTSGRTDTQYFGPGTRLTVL.

The chain employs TRBV27 and TRBJ2-2, with a possible D match to TRBD1 (8 bases). This CDR3 region has 15 residues. The V end lost 6 bases, the J end lost 5 bases, and 16 bases lay between the germline ends. Germline CDR1 MNHEY, CDR2 SMNVEV (reference sequence). CDR3 residues: CASSLTGGGTGELFF. The CDR3 DNA reads as TGTGCCAGCAGCTTAACAGGGGGAGGGACCGGGGAGCTGTTTTTT.

The V gene is TRBV20-1, the J gene TRBJ2-5, with no clear D. Per germline, CDR1 DFQATT and CDR2 SNEGSKA (reference sequence). V was cut by 6 bases and J by 5 bases, with 10 bases left in between. The length of the CDR3 is 11 residues. CDR3 bases: TGCAGTGCCGGGCCCACCGAGACCCAGTACTTC. It codes for CSAGPTETQYF.

The V gene is TRBV4-3, the J gene TRBJ1-4; 9 bases line up with TRBD1. Germline V gene sequence: CDR1 LGHNA, CDR2 YSLEER. V shed 4 bases, J shed 7 bases, and the junction held 7 bases outside the gene matches. The CDR3 length is 15 residues. CDR3 sequence (DNA): TGCGCCAGCAGCCGGAACCGGGACAGGGTTGAAAAACTGTTTTTT. Its protein product is CASSRNRDRVEKLFF.

This sequence joins TRBV11-2 and TRBJ2-7, with TRBD2 matching over 9 bases. The length of the CDR3 is 15 residues. Germline lookup yields CDR1 SGHAT and CDR2 FQNNGV. Unmatched junction bases numbered 8, after V lost 5 bases and J lost 3 bases. In nucleotides, the CDR3 is TGTGCCAGCAGCCAACACCAAGCGGGAGGCTACGAGCAGTACTTC. Translating gives CASSQHQAGGYEQYF.